Listed below are T cell receptor beta chains from one sample, sequenced in a study of cytomegalovirus exposure and HLA in healthy donors. TCRdb keeps only in-frame clones here, not all; method: immunoSEQ multiplex PCR. The sample records 100,000 to 120,000 clones, 78% being singletons. Sequencing used PBMCs. The receptors here all came from a man younger than 40 in good health and CMV-seronegative. The CDR3 runs from the conserved cysteine through the conserved F or W. Each record gives: V gene, clone size, D gene, J gene, CDR3 protein, CDR3 DNA. D genes are given only for firm matches. Only some rows state a clone size, as once, few, many or a class for expanded clones.

TRBV7-9	-	-	TRBJ1-1	CASRPGAGVNTEAFF	TGTGCCAGCAGGCCAGGGGCAGGGGTGAACACTGAAGCTTTCTTT
TRBV7-2	-	-	TRBJ1-2	CASSQPQRNGYTF	TGTGCCAGCAGCCAACCCCAGAGGAATGGCTACACCTTC
TRBV27	-	-	TRBJ2-5	CASSPRVQETQYF	TGTGCCAGCAGCCCCAGGGTACAAGAGACCCAGTACTTC
TRBV11-2	-	TRBD1	TRBJ1-1	CASSSSGTGWGPDTEAFF	TGTGCCAGCAGCTCGTCCGGGACAGGGTGGGGACCGGACACTGAAGCTTTCTTT
TRBV28	once	-	TRBJ2-1	CASSLSPGSHQNNEQFF	TGTGCCAGCAGTTTATCGCCAGGGTCGCATCAAAACAATGAGCAGTTCTTC
TRBV4-1	-	-	TRBJ2-5	CASSRGASQETQYF	TGCGCCAGCAGCCGAGGAGCGAGTCAAGAGACCCAGTACTTC
TRBV4-3	-	-	TRBJ1-2	CASSQEGGKAYGYTF	TGCGCCAGCAGCCAAGAGGGGGGTAAAGCTTATGGCTACACCTTC
TRBV4-1	-	TRBD1	TRBJ1-5	CASSGGQGKDSNQPQHF	TGCGCCAGCAGCGGAGGACAGGGCAAGGATAGCAATCAGCCCCAGCATTTT
TRBV7-6	-	TRBD1	TRBJ2-7	CASSLSDRGSEQYF	TGTGCCAGCAGCTTATCCGACAGGGGCTCCGAGCAGTACTTC
TRBV7-9	-	-	TRBJ2-1	CATALGLAPYNEQFF	TGTGCCACCGCACTGGGGCTAGCGCCCTACAATGAGCAGTTCTTC
TRBV7-6	-	-	TRBJ1-5	CASSLSRGDQPQHF	TGTGCCAGCAGTCTGAGCAGGGGTGACCAGCCCCAGCATTTT
TRBV23-1	-	-	TRBJ2-7	CASSQSIWIRGSYEQYF	TGCGCCAGCAGTCAATCTATATGGATCAGGGGTTCCTACGAGCAGTACTTC
TRBV9	-	TRBD1	TRBJ2-1	CASSVVGTADNEQFF	TGTGCCAGCAGCGTAGTTGGGACAGCGGACAATGAGCAGTTCTTC
TRBV27	-	-	TRBJ2-5	CASRPWGKETQYF	TGTGCCAGCAGGCCGTGGGGCAAAGAGACCCAGTACTTC
TRBV7-9	-	-	TRBJ1-4	CASSLAGDEKLFF	TGTGCCAGCAGCTTAGCAGGGGATGAAAAACTGTTTTTT
TRBV29-1	-	-	TRBJ2-2	CSVEMSRNTGELFF	TGCAGCGTTGAAATGTCTCGGAACACCGGGGAGCTGTTTTTT
TRBV19	-	TRBD1	TRBJ1-2	CASSASTGGWDGYTF	TGTGCCAGTAGTGCGTCAACAGGGGGCTGGGATGGCTACACCTTC
TRBV28	few	-	TRBJ2-2	CATGQTNTGELFF	TGTGCCACCGGACAGACGAACACCGGGGAGCTGTTTTTT
TRBV27	-	TRBD2	TRBJ2-3	CASSWGTSGSTDTQYF	TGTGCCAGCAGTTGGGGGACTAGCGGAAGCACAGATACGCAGTATTTT
TRBV7-7	-	TRBD1	TRBJ1-4	CASSQRRDRGSF	TGTGCTAGCAGCCAACGCCGGGACAGGGGGTCATTT
TRBV6-1	-	-	TRBJ1-1	CASSERRGTEAFF	TGTGCCAGCAGTGAACGGCGGGGCACTGAAGCTTTCTTT
TRBV5-4	-	TRBD1	TRBJ1-1	CASSLRTGVLTEAFF	TGTGCCAGCAGCTTGAGGACAGGGGTGCTCACTGAAGCTTTCTTT
TRBV6-5	-	TRBD2	TRBJ2-5	CASKTSGLRTQYF	TGTGCCAGCAAGACTAGCGGCCTTCGGACCCAGTACTTC
TRBV6-1	-	-	TRBJ2-2	CASSTSPNTGELFF	TGTGCCAGCAGCACTAGCCCGAACACCGGGGAGCTGTTTTTT
TRBV6-5	-	TRBD1	TRBJ1-2	CASSYAGTALSIGYTF	TGTGCCAGCAGTTACGCCGGGACAGCCCTCTCTATTGGCTACACCTTC
TRBV7-9	once	TRBD1	TRBJ1-2	CASSLTGGANYGYTF	TGTGCCAGCAGCTTAACAGGGGGCGCAAACTATGGCTACACCTTC
TRBV10-3	-	TRBD2	TRBJ2-7	CAISEPGTSLSYEQYF	TGTGCCATCAGTGAACCCGGGACTAGCTTATCCTACGAGCAGTACTTC
TRBV21-1	-	-	TRBJ1-5	CASSTSKRTGAPWQPQHF	TGTGCCAGCAGCACATCAAAAAGGACAGGGGCCCCTTGGCAGCCCCAGCATTTT
TRBV19	few	-	TRBJ1-1	CASSGAENTEAFF	TGTGCCAGTAGTGGAGCAGAGAACACTGAAGCTTTCTTT
TRBV29-1	-	-	TRBJ1-1	CSVSDLRTEAFF	TGCAGCGTTTCGGATCTGCGGACTGAAGCTTTCTTT
TRBV6-6	few	-	TRBJ2-5	CATIKGETQYF	TGTGCCACAATAAAGGGGGAGACCCAGTACTTC
TRBV13	-	-	TRBJ2-1	CASSLIAGNEQFF	TGTGCCAGCAGCTTAATCGCAGGGAATGAGCAGTTCTTC
TRBV6-5	few	TRBD1	TRBJ1-5	CASSYGQGDQPQHF	TGTGCCAGCAGTTACGGGCAGGGGGACCAGCCCCAGCATTTT
TRBV28	-	-	TRBJ2-7	CASSSIAKLLSYEQYF	TGTGCCAGCAGTTCAATAGCGAAATTACTCTCCTACGAGCAGTACTTC
TRBV13	-	TRBD1	TRBJ2-7	CASSLRDRDDEQYF	TGTGCCAGCAGCTTACGGGACAGGGACGACGAGCAGTACTTC
TRBV6-5	-	TRBD1	TRBJ2-7	CASSQDRAYEQYF	TGTGCCAGCAGTCAAGACAGGGCCTACGAGCAGTACTTC
TRBV5-5	few	TRBD1	TRBJ2-5	CASSGTGWIEETQYF	TGTGCCAGCAGCGGGACAGGGTGGATCGAGGAGACCCAGTACTTC
TRBV4-3	few	TRBD1	TRBJ1-5	CASSQDHRGRQPQHF	TGCGCCAGCAGCCAAGATCACAGGGGCCGTCAGCCCCAGCATTTT
TRBV5-4	-	-	TRBJ2-5	CASSLAGTQYF	TGTGCCAGCAGCTTGGCGGGGACCCAGTACTTC
TRBV4-1	-	TRBD1	TRBJ1-5	CASSQVWTGGQSYSNQPQHF	TGCGCCAGCAGCCAAGTTTGGACAGGGGGCCAATCCTATAGCAATCAGCCCCAGCATTTT
TRBV15	-	-	TRBJ1-4	CATGQGNEKLFF	TGTGCCACCGGGCAGGGAAATGAAAAACTGTTTTTT
TRBV2	-	-	TRBJ1-1	CASRFGGADTEAFF	TGTGCCAGCAGGTTCGGCGGGGCGGACACTGAAGCTTTCTTT
TRBV5-1	-	-	TRBJ1-2	CASSLSGRDGYTF	TGCGCCAGCAGCTTGTCGGGTCGGGATGGCTACACCTTC
TRBV30	few	-	TRBJ1-3	CATGSSGNTIYF	TGTGCCACGGGATCCTCTGGAAACACCATATATTTT
TRBV7-9	-	-	TRBJ2-2	CASSQLRSTGELFF	TGTGCCAGCAGTCAACTCCGTTCTACCGGGGAGCTGTTTTTT
TRBV6-5	-	TRBD2	TRBJ2-7	CASQRTSGSYEQYF	TGTGCCAGCCAGAGGACTAGCGGTTCCTACGAGCAGTACTTC
TRBV13	-	TRBD2	TRBJ2-7	CASSWGLANYEQYF	TGTGCCAGCAGCTGGGGACTAGCGAACTACGAGCAGTACTTC
TRBV5-1	few	TRBD1	TRBJ1-1	CASSFTGDWTEAFF	TGCGCCAGCAGCTTCACAGGGGATTGGACTGAAGCTTTCTTT
TRBV6-6	-	-	TRBJ1-5	CASSYRQGSNQPQHF	TGTGCCAGCAGTTACAGGCAGGGTAGCAATCAGCCCCAGCATTTT